A single sample gave rise to the 14 T cell receptor beta chains below, sequenced in a study of cytomegalovirus exposure and HLA in healthy donors. Researchers ran the PCR with 60 Vbeta and 13 Jbeta primers. Assay: immunoSEQ multiplex PCR; the TCRdb copy retains only in-frame clones and omits some. The table has 150,000 to 200,000 clones, 80% to 90% seen once; the top ten hold roughly 8.8%. Sequencing was carried out using PBMCs. The receptors were gathered from a man in his late teens or twenties in good health and CMV-seropositive.

This clone was observed a few times. The chain links TRBV5-6 to TRBJ1-1; 9 nucleotides agree with TRBD1. V was clipped by 3 bases and J by 7 bases; unmatched bases: 4. Germline V CDR1 and CDR2: SGHDT, YYEEEE. This CDR3 has 13 amino acids. The CDR3 nucleotides read TGTGCCAGCAGCTGGGACAGGGCATTTGAAGCTTTCTTT. Amino acid sequence: CASSWDRAFEAFF.

The V call is TRBV2, the J call TRBJ1-5, with TRBD1 matching 7 bases. The CDR3 is 15 amino acids. Trimming removed 7 bases from V and 1 base from J; junction bases left unmatched: 7. Germline V gene lookup returns CDR1 SNHLY and CDR2 FYNNEI. The CDR3: CASNVQGMSNQPQHF. The CDR3 DNA is TGTGCCAGCAATGTACAGGGGATGAGCAATCAGCCCCAGCATTTT. Based on the CDR3 plus reference TRBV2 and TRBJ1-5, the full variable domain is EPEVTQTPSHQVTQMGQEVILRCVPISNHLYFYWYRQILGQKVEFLVSFYNNEISEKSEIFDDQFSVERPDGSNFTLKIRSTKLEDSAMYFCASNVQGMSNQPQHFGDGTRLSIL.

V and J are TRBV15 and TRBJ2-7, with TRBD1 identical over 12 bases. Unmatched junction bases numbered 9, after V lost 6 bases and J lost 9 bases. CDR1 is LNHNV, CDR2 YYDKDF, per germline (reference sequence). The CDR3 totals 14 residues. CDR3: CATSLSRDRGPQYF. The CDR3 coding sequence is TGTGCCACCAGTTTGAGTCGGGACAGGGGGCCGCAGTACTTC. The full variable domain, with the rest looked up from reference TRBV15 and TRBJ2-7, is DAMVIQNPRYQVTQFGKPVTLSCSQTLNHNVMYWYQQKSSQAPKLLFHYYDKDFNNEADTPDNFQSRRPNTSFCFLDIRSPGLGDTAMYLCATSLSRDRGPQYFGPGTRLTVT.

V gene TRBV6-5 combines with J gene TRBJ2-3; the D gene is possibly TRBD1 (5 bases). Trimming took off 8 bases at V and 5 bases at J, with 17 bases between the two ends. Germline V gene lookup returns CDR1 MNHEY and CDR2 SVGAGI. The CDR3 spans 14 residues. In DNA, the CDR3 is TGTGCCAGCGCGATATCAGGGTCCGAAGATACGCAGTATTTT. Encoded protein: CASAISGSEDTQYF.

V is TRBV5-1 and J is TRBJ2-1, with 13 positions matching TRBD2. This CDR3 spans 15 amino acids. V gave up 4 bases and J gave up 4 bases; unmatched junction bases: 2. Germline CDR1 is SGHRS and CDR2 is YFSETQ. This CDR3 is CASSGGLAGYNEQFF. DNA of the CDR3: TGCGCCAGCAGCGGGGGACTAGCGGGATACAATGAGCAGTTCTTC.

V is TRBV27 and J is TRBJ2-1; 12 positions match TRBD2. CDR3 length equals 15 residues. Germline V CDR1 and CDR2: MNHEY, SMNVEV (reference sequence). With 6 bases clipped from V and 6 bases from J, the junction kept 6 bases outside the gene matches. The CDR3 here is CASSPSGGAGNEQFF. DNA of the CDR3: TGTGCCAGCAGCCCTAGCGGGGGGGCAGGCAATGAGCAGTTCTTC.

The chain combines TRBV6-5 with TRBJ1-4; TRBD1 is a possible D gene (6 bases). Trimming removed 2 bases at V and 6 bases at J, with 16 bases between. Germline values: CDR1 MNHEY, CDR2 SVGAGI. The length of the CDR3 is 16 residues. The CDR3 DNA sequence: TGTGCCAGCAGTTACGGGGGGGGCCGGGGGGATGAAAAACTGTTTTTT. This translates into CASSYGGGRGDEKLFF.

The chain recombines TRBV2 with TRBJ2-6, with TRBD2 identical over 12 bases. Trimming took 7 bases from V and 5 from J; bases not matched to a gene: 9. CDR1 is SNHLY and CDR2 is FYNNEI in the germline V gene. This CDR3 is built from 17 residues. CDR3 bases: TGTGCCAGCATTCTGAGACTAGCGGGGGATTGGGCCAACGTCCTGACTTTC. It specifies CASILRLAGDWANVLTF.

Ten or more counts support this clone. This sequence joins TRBV6-6 and TRBJ2-7; D not certain. Germline CDR1 and CDR2: MNHNY and SVGAGI (reference sequence). CDR3 size: 14 residues. Deletions cut 7 bases from V and 0 bases from J, with 13 bases between. CDR3: CASTVEQSSYEQYF. For the CDR3, the DNA is TGTGCCAGCACTGTAGAACAGAGCTCCTACGAGCAGTACTTC.

This chain links TRBV4-3 with TRBJ1-4; no clear D. In germline, CDR1 is LGHNA, CDR2 YSLEER. Trimming left V 1 base short and J 1 base short, with 10 bases between. This CDR3 has 16 amino acids. CDR3 nucleotide sequence: TGCGCCAGCAGCCAAGCTCCCGGGGAAACTAATGAAAAACTGTTTTTT. Protein sequence: CASSQAPGETNEKLFF.

The chain carries TRBV2 and TRBJ2-7; D unresolved. Trimming shortened V by 5 bases and J by 0 bases, and 14 bases separated the two germline ends. Looked up from germline, CDR1 is SNHLY and CDR2 is FYNNEI. The CDR3 is 15 residues long. For the CDR3, the DNA is TGTGCCAGCAGTTTAACTGGGCCTATCTCCTACGAGCAGTACTTC. This codes for CASSLTGPISYEQYF. Drawing the rest from reference TRBV2 and TRBJ2-7, the complete variable domain is EPEVTQTPSHQVTQMGQEVILRCVPISNHLYFYWYRQILGQKVEFLVSFYNNEISEKSEIFDDQFSVERPDGSNFTLKIRSTKLEDSAMYFCASSLTGPISYEQYFGPGTRLTVT.

The V call is TRBV10-3, the J call TRBJ2-5, with TRBD2 matching over 12 bases. J was trimmed by 4 bases and V by 2 bases; bases with no gene match: 8. The length of the CDR3 is 17 residues. The germline CDR1 and CDR2 sequences are ENHRY and SYGVKD. CDR3 in DNA: TGTGCCATCAGTGAGCCCGGACTAGCGGGGATGGGAGAGACCCAGTACTTC. This sequence encodes CAISEPGLAGMGETQYF.

V usage is TRBV5-6 and J usage is TRBJ2-1; D is perhaps TRBD2 (6 bases). Germline CDR1 reads SGHDT; CDR2 reads YYEEEE. This CDR3 is 11 amino acids long. Trimming took off 5 bases at V and 8 bases at J, with 8 bases between the two ends. The CDR3 sequence: CASREGDEQFF. The CDR3 region has the DNA TGTGCCAGCAGGGAGGGTGATGAGCAGTTCTTC.

The rearrangement joins TRBV7-8 to TRBJ2-7; D might be TRBD2 (5 bases). From germline, CDR1 is SGHVS and CDR2 FQNEAQ. The CDR3 is made up of 13 amino acids. Trimming cost V 4 bases and J 3 bases, with 10 bases left between them. The CDR3 bases are TGTGCCAGCAGCTATGGACTTGTCTACGAGCAGTACTTC. Its protein is CASSYGLVYEQYF.